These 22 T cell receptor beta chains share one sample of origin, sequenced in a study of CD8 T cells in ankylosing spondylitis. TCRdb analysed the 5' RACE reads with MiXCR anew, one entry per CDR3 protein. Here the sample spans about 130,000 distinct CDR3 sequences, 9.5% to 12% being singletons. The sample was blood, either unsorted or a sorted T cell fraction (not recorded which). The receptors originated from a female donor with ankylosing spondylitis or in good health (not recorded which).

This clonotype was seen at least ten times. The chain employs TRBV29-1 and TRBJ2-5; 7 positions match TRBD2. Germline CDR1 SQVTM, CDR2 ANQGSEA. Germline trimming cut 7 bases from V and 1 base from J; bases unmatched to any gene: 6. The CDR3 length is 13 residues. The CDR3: CSGTLAVQETQYF. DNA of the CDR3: TGCAGCGGGACCCTAGCGGTCCAAGAGACCCAGTACTTC.

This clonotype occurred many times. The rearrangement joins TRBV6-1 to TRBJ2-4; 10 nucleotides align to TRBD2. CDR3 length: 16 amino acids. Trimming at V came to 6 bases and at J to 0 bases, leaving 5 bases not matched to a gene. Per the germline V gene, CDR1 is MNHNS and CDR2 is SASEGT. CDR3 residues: CASSTSGDGAKNIQYF. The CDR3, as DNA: TGTGCCAGCAGCACTAGCGGGGACGGAGCCAAAAACATTCAGTACTTC.

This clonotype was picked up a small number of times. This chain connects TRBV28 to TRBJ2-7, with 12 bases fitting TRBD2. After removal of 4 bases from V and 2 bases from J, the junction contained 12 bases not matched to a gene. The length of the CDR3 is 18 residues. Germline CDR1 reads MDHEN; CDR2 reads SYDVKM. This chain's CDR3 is CASSSTSGRGAQPYEQYF. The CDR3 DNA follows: TGTGCCAGCAGTTCGACTAGCGGGAGAGGTGCGCAGCCCTACGAGCAGTACTTC. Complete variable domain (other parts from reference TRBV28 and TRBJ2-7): DVKVTQSSRYLVKRTGEKVFLECVQDMDHENMFWYRQDPGLGLRLIYFSYDVKMKEKGDIPEGYSVSREKKERFSLILESASTNQTSMYLCASSSTSGRGAQPYEQYFGPGTRLTVT.

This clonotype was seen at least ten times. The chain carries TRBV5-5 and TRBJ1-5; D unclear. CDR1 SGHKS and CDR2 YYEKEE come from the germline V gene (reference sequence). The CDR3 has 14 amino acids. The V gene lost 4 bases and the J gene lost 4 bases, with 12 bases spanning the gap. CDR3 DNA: TGTGCCAGCAGCGTACTTACAGAAAATCAGCCCCAGCATTTT. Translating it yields CASSVLTENQPQHF. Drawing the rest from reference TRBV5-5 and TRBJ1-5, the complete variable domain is DAGVTQSPTHLIKTRGQQVTLRCSPISGHKSVSWYQQVLGQGPQFIFQYYEKEERGRGNFPDRFSARQFPNYSSELNVNALLLGDSALYLCASSVLTENQPQHFGDGTRLSIL.

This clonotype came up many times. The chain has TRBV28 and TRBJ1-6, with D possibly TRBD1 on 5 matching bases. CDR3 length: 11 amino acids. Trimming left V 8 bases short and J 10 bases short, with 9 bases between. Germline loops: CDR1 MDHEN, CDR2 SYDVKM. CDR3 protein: CASGAMSPLHF. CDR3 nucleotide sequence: TGTGCCAGCGGGGCTATGTCACCCCTCCACTTT.

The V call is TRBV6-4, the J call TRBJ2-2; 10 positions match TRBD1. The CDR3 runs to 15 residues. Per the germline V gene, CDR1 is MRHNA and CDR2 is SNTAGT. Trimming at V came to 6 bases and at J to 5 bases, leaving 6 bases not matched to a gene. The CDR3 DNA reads TGTGCCAGCAGACGACAGGGGGCGATAACCGGGGAGCTGTTTTTT. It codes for CASRRQGAITGELFF.

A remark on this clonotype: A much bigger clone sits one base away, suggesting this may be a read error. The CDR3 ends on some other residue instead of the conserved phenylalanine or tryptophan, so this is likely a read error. The CDR3 nucleotides read TGTGCCAGCAGTTTCAGGCAGGGGTCGGAAAAACTGTTTTAT. This sequence encodes CASSFRQGSEKLFY. The chain carries TRBV12-3 or TRBV12-4 and TRBJ1-4, with a tentative D call TRBD1 (6 bases). The CDR3 extends over 14 amino acids. Deletions cut 3 bases from V and 8 bases from J, with 13 bases between.

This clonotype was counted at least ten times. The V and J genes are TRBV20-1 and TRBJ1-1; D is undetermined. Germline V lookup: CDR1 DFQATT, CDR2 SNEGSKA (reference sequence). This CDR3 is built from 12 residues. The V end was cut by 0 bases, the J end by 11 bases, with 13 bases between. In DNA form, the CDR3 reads TGCAGTGCTAGAGATTACCAGAAATGGGCTTTCTTT. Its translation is CSARDYQKWAFF.

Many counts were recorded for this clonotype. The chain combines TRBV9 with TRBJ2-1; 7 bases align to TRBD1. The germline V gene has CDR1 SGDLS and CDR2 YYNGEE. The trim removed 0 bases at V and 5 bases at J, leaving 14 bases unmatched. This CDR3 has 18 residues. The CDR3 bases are TGTGCCAGCAGCGTAGCTGGGAACAGGGGTTTCCCCGACAATGAGCAGTTCTTC. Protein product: CASSVAGNRGFPDNEQFF.

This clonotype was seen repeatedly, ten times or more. CDR3 sequence: CASSLTAGGTPNEQFF. The CDR3 region has the DNA TGTGCCAGCAGCTTAACAGCGGGGGGAACTCCGAATGAGCAGTTCTTC. This chain joins TRBV7-3 and TRBJ2-1; 9 nucleotides align to TRBD2. J gave up 7 bases and V 0 bases, and 7 bases lay outside the gene matches. CDR1 SGHTA and CDR2 FQGTGA come from the germline V gene. This CDR3 has 16 amino acids.

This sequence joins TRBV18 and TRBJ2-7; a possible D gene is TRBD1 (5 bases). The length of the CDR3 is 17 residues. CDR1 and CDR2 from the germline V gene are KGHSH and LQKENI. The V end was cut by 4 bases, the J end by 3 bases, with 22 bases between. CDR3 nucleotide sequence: TGTGCCAGCTCACAGGCCTTCGTGGCAGGGCCAAACTACGAGCAGTACTTC. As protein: CASSQAFVAGPNYEQYF.

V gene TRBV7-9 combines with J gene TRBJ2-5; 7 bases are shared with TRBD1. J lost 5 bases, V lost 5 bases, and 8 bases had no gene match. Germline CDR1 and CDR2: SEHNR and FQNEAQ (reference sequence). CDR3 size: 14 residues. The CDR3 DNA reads TGTGCCAGCAGCCGGGGAGACAGGGACGAGACCCAGTACTTC. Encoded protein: CASSRGDRDETQYF.

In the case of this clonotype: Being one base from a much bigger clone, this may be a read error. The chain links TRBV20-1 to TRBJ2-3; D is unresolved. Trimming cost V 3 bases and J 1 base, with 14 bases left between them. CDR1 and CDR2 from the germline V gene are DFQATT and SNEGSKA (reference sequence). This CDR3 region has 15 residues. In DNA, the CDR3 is TGCAGTGCTAGTATAACATGGCCAGGCACAGATACGCAGTATTTT. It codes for CSASITWPGTDTQYF.

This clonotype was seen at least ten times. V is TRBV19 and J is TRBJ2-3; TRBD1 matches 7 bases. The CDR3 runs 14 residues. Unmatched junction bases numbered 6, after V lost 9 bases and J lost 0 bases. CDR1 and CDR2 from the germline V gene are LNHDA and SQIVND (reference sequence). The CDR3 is CASRQGLSTDTQYF. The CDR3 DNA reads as TGTGCCAGCCGACAGGGCCTCAGCACAGATACGCAGTATTTT.

The CDR3 protein is CASSLEGAGASYEQYF. As DNA, the CDR3 is TGTGCCAGCAGCTTAGAAGGGGCGGGGGCTTCCTACGAGCAGTACTTC. The genes are TRBV7-6 and TRBJ2-7; maybe TRBD2 (7 bases). This CDR3 is 16 amino acids long. The germline V gene has CDR1 SGHVS and CDR2 FNYEAQ. V shed 1 base and J shed 1 base, with 14 bases lying between them.

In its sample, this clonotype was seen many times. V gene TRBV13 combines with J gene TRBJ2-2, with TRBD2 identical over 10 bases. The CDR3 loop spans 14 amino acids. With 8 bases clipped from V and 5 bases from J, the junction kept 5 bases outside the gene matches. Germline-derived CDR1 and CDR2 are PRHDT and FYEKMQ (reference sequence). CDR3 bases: TGTGCCAGCTGCCAGACTAGCGGGACCGGGGAGCTGTTTTTT. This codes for CASCQTSGTGELFF.

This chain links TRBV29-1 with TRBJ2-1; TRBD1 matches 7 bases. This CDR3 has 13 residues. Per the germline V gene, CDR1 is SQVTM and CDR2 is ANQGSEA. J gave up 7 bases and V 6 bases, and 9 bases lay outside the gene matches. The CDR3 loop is CSVWGTVGNEQFF. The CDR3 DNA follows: TGCAGCGTGTGGGGGACAGTGGGGAATGAGCAGTTCTTC.

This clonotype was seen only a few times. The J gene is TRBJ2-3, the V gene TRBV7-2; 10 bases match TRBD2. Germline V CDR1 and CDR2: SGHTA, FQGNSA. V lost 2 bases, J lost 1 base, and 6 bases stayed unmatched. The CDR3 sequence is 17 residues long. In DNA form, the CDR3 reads TGTGCCAGCAGCTTATTTTCTAGCGGGAGCGGCACAGATACGCAGTATTTT. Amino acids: CASSLFSSGSGTDTQYF.

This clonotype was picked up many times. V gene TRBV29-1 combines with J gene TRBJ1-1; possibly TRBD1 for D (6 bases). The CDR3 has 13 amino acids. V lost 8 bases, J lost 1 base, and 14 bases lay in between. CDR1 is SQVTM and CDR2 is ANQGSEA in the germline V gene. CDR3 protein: CSSRGGGNTEAFF. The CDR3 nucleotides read TGCAGCTCCCGGGGAGGGGGGAACACTGAAGCTTTCTTT.

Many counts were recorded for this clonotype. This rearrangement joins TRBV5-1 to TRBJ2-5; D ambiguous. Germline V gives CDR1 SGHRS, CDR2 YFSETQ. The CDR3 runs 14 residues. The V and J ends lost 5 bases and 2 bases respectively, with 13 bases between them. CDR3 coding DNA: TGCGCCAGCAGGTTTGAATCCGCACAAGAGACCCAGTACTTC. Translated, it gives CASRFESAQETQYF.

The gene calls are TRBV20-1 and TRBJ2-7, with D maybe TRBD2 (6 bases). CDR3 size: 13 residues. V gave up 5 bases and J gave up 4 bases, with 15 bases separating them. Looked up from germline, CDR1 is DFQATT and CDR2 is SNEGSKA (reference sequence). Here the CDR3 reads CSASRGGLYEQYF. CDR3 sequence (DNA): TGCAGTGCTTCGCGGGGCGGTTTGTACGAGCAGTACTTC.

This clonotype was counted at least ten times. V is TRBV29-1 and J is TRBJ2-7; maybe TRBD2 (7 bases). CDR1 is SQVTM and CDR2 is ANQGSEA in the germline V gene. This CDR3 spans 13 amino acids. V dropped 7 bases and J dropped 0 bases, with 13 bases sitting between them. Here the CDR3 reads CSGGGGHSYEQYF. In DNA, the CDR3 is TGCAGCGGTGGGGGGGGGCACTCCTACGAGCAGTACTTC.